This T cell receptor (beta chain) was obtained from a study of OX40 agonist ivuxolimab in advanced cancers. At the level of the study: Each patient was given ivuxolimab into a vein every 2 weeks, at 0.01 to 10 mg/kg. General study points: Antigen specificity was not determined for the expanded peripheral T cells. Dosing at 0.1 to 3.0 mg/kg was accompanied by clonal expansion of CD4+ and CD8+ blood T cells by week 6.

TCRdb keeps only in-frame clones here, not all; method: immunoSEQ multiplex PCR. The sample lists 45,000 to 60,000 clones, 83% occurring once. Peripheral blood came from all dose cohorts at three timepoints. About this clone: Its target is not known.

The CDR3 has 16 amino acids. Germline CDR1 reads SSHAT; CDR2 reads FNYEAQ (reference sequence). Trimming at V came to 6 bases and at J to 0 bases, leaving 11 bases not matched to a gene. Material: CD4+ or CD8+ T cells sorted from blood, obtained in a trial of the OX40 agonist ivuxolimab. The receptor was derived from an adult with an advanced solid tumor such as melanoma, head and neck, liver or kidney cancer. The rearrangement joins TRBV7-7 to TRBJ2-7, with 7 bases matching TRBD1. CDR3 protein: CASRRIRDSNSYEQYF. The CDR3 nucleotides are TGTGCCAGCAGGCGTATCCGGGACAGCAACTCCTACGAGCAGTACTTC. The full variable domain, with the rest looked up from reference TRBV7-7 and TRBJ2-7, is GAGVSQSPRYKVTKRGQDVTLRCDPISSHATLYWYQQALGQGPEFLTYFNYEAQPDKSGLPSDRFSAERPEGSISTLTIQRTEQRDSAMYRCASRRIRDSNSYEQYFGPGTRLTVT.